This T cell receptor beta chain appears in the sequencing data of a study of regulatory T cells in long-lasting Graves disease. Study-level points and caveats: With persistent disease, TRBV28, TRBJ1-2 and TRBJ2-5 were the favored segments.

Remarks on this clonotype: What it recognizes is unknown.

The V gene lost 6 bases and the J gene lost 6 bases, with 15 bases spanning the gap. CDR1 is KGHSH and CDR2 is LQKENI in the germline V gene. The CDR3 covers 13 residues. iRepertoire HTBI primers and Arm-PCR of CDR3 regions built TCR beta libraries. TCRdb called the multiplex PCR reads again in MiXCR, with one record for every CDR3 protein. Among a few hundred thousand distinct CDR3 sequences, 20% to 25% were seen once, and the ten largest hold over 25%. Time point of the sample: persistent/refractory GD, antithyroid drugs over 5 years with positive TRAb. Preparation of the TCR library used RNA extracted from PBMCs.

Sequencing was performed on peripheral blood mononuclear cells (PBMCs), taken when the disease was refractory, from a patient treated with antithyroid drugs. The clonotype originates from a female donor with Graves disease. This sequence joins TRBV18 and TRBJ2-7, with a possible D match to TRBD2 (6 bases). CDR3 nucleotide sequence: TGTGCCAGCTCGGTGGGAGGAGTCCGCGAGCAGTACTTC. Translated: CASSVGGVREQYF.